The present T cell receptor (beta chain) was sequenced within a study of blood T cell repertoires in COVID-19. Turning to the study itself: The United States, Italy and Spain were the sources of the acute and convalescent COVID-19 samples. From T cells, B-cell-depleted T cells, or PBMCs came the material, which was cDNA or gDNA.

Original data processing: Reference gene primer amplification gave nucleated cell count estimates. Method: immunoSEQ multiplex PCR; TCRdb's copy keeps in-frame clones and lacks some. V and J calls and clone size are as listed in that table; D and trimming were resolved from the DNA. The sample has fewer than 75,000 clones; about 82% are singletons. This CDR3 is 17 amino acids long. J was trimmed by 6 bases and V by 0 bases; bases with no gene match: 11. Germline V gives CDR1 SGHRS, CDR2 YFSETQ. V usage is TRBV5-1 and J usage is TRBJ2-3; the match to TRBD2 covers 9 bases. The sequence derives from a human donor in a cohort sampled during active COVID-19. The sample consisted of peripheral blood. The CDR3 region is CASSLVGASGDRDTQYF. The DNA for the CDR3 is TGCGCCAGCAGCTTGGTAGGGGCTAGCGGGGACCGGGATACGCAGTATTTT.